The clone carrying this T cell receptor (beta chain) was seen a handful of times. Its antigen is not known. This sample is drawn from a study of human T cells and chemical hapten exposure. Study-level results: Expanded TCRs grouped into significantly more large CDR3 similarity clusters than controls produced. Once DPC sensitization occurred, TCRs above 1 in 1000 frequency showed no change.

The germline V and J ends were trimmed by 2 bases and 3 bases, with 10 bases remaining between them. CDR3 length equals 14 residues. Germline lookup yields CDR1 SGHTA and CDR2 FQGNSA. Each CDR3 protein gets one entry after TCRdb re-called the RACE reads with MiXCR. The profile covers tens of thousands of distinct CDR3 sequences, with 14% appearing a single time and more than 3.5% taken by the ten largest. The time point is: pre-sensitization, week 0. Treatment: therapeutic diphenylcyclopropenone sensitization with weekly scalp DPC. This TCR was recovered from a woman aged 45 to 65 with alopecia areata. Some clones in this sample may be carry-over from other donors' samples. The J gene is TRBJ1-1, the V gene TRBV7-2, with D unclear. The sequenced sample was whole blood, obtained in connection with sensitization to the hapten diphenylcyclopropenone (DPC). The CDR3 reads CASSLSPADTEAFF. In DNA form, the CDR3 reads TGTGCCAGCAGCTTAAGTCCTGCGGACACTGAAGCTTTCTTT.